This T cell receptor (beta chain) came from a study of blood T cell repertoires in COVID-19 (TCRdb year 2020). About the study as a whole: Samples from collaborators originated in the United States, Italy and Spain and spanned both the acute and convalescent phases of COVID-19. Samples were obtained from the ongoing ImmuneRACE study (first 160 participants) and from about 1,300 subjects provided by 6 global collaborators. Where available, HLA class I and class II types were taken from metadata supplied by the sample provider and were not determined by assay-based typing. Nearly every sample came with metadata listing a de-identified subject ID, COVID-19 status, age in years and sex. The prospective study material was composed of cDNA or gDNA derived from T cells, B-cell-depleted T cells, or PBMCs. Subjects who had been exposed to COVID-19, were actively infected with it, or had recovered from it provided the deeply sampled blood TCRbeta repertoires that made up the dataset. A freely available public database, intended as a resource for researchers studying the immune response to SARS-CoV-2, is where the repertoires were released.

The immunoSEQ Assay, a bias-controlled multiplex PCR, was used to amplify TCRbeta CDR3 regions from genomic DNA. Per the source publication's procedure: Nucleated cell counts per sample were estimated from amplification of reference gene primers within the assay. To quantify the absolute abundance of each unique TCRbeta CDR3 rearrangement, sequence reads were collapsed and filtered. Productive Simpson clonality was computed per sample as the square root of Simpson's diversity index over productive rearrangements. In its TCRdb copy, this immuneACCESS table keeps in-frame sequences only and misses some clones. Where compared with another copy, unresolved V genes explain less than half of these, and the others have no known cause. That table furnishes V, J and clone size, whereas the DNA furnished D and trimming. The sample contains roughly 200,000 clones, 83% of them found a single time. 0.95% to 1.5% of the sample comes from the top ten.

Overall study outcomes, separate from this receptor: Clinical and demographic metadata were provided uncurated, with the amount varying by source and participant.

V sheds 6 bases and J sheds 6 bases, leaving 12 bases between their ends. The CDR3, from cysteine to phenylalanine, totals 12 residues. The DNA shown is the 36-base CDR3, in frame from base 1. CDR1 and CDR2 were assigned from the germline V gene as MDHEN and SYDVKM. Details on this clone: It lacks a known antigen. Per-nucleotide qualities are absent, and no much larger clonotype sits a single base away.

In Seattle, one collaborating source enrolled patients while the infection was active and tracked those patients longitudinally over the course of disease. Each collaborating institution followed its own protocols to collect whole blood in K2EDTA tubes. Collaborator samples were shipped for TCRbeta analysis as frozen whole blood, isolated PBMCs, or DNA extracted from either sample type. This receptor was obtained from a woman in her thirties with COVID-19, enrolled during active disease. Sequenced material: peripheral blood. This chain joins TRBV28 to TRBJ2-7; TRBD1 is a possible D gene, resting on 5 matching bases. The CDR3 protein sequence reads: CASRLQGSEQYF. The nucleotide sequence is TGTGCCAGCAGGCTCCAGGGTTCCGAGCAGTACTTC.